This T cell receptor (beta chain) is drawn from a study of blood T cell repertoires in COVID-19. Study-level background: Acute and convalescent COVID-19 samples came from the United States, Italy and Spain. T cells, B-cell-depleted T cells, or PBMCs supplied cDNA or gDNA.

The authors' processing: For nucleated cells, counts were estimated from reference gene primer amplification. Clones were read by immunoSEQ multiplex PCR, and TCRdb kept only the in-frame ones, dropping some. V and J calls and clone size are as listed in that table; D and trimming were resolved from the DNA. The sample lists under 200,000 clones; approximately 85% were seen once. Germline CDR1 is LGHDT and CDR2 is YNNKEL (reference sequence). There are 16 residues in the CDR3. V was pared by 0 bases and J by 0 bases, with 9 bases between. The V call is TRBV3-1 (or the pseudogene TRBV3-2), the J call TRBJ1-3; weak D call: TRBD1 (6 bases). This sequence originates from a woman aged 80 or older with acute or convalescent COVID-19. Sample: peripheral blood. The CDR3 DNA is TGTGCCAGCAGCCAAGATTGGGGGCTCTCTGGAAACACCATATATTTT. As protein: CASSQDWGLSGNTIYF.